This T cell receptor beta chain was obtained from a study of blood T cell repertoires in COVID-19. This clone was found once. Libraries were prepared by immunoSEQ multiplex PCR; TCRdb keeps only in-frame clonotypes and omits some of them. The sample has about 87,000 clones; roughly 75% are singletons. V lost 6 bases to trimming and J lost 0 bases, with 24 bases between them. The CDR3 has 18 residues. The germline V gene has CDR1 MDHEN and CDR2 SYDVKM. The sequencing input was peripheral blood. The receptor was isolated from a woman aged 45-65 years with acute or convalescent COVID-19. The rearrangement uses TRBV28 and TRBJ2-7; D is unresolved. The CDR3: CASRLSRRQTSSSYEQYF. In nucleotides, the CDR3 is TGTGCCAGCAGGCTCTCCCGGCGGCAGACCTCCAGCTCCTACGAGCAGTACTTC. Full variable domain (missing parts from reference TRBV28 and TRBJ2-7): DVKVTQSSRYLVKRTGEKVFLECVQDMDHENMFWYRQDPGLGLRLIYFSYDVKMKEKGDIPEGYSVSREKKERFSLILESASTNQTSMYLCASRLSRRQTSSSYEQYFGPGTRLTVT.